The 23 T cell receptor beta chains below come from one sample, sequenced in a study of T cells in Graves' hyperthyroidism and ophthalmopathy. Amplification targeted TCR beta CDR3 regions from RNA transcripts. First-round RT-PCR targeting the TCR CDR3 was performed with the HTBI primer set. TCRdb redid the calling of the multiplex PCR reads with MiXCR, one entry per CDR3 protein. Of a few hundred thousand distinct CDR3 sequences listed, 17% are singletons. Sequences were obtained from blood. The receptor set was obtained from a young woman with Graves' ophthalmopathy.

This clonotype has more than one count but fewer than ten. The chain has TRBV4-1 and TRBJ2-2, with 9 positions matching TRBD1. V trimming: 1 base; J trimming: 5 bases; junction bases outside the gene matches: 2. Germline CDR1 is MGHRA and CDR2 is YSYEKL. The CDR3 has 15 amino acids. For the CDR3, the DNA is TGCGCCAGCAGCCAAGTGACAGGGGGAACCGGGGAGCTGTTTTTT. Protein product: CASSQVTGGTGELFF.

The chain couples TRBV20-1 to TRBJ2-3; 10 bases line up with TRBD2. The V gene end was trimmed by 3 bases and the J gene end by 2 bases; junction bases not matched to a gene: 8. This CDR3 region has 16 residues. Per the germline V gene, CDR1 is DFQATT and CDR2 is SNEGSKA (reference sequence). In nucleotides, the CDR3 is TGCAGTGCTAGGAGTCTAGCGGGAGCGCACACAGATACGCAGTATTTT. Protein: CSARSLAGAHTDTQYF.

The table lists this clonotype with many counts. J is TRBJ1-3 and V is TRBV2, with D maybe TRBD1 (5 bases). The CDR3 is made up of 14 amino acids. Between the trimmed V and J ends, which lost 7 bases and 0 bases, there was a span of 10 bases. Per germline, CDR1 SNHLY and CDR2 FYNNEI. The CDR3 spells CASNRDGSGNTIYF. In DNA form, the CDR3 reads TGTGCCAGCAATCGGGACGGCTCTGGAAACACCATATATTTT. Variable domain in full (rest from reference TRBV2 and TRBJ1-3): EPEVTQTPSHQVTQMGQEVILRCVPISNHLYFYWYRQILGQKVEFLVSFYNNEISEKSEIFDDQFSVERPDGSNFTLKIRSTKLEDSAMYFCASNRDGSGNTIYFGEGSWLTVV.

The CDR3 nucleotides are TGTGCCAGCAGCGGGAAGTTCGTGGGGCCCACAGATACGCAGTATTTT. Protein product: CASSGKFVGPTDTQYF. The V and J genes are TRBV9 and TRBJ2-3, with D perhaps matching TRBD1 (5 bases). The V and J ends lost 3 bases and 2 bases respectively, with 16 bases between them. Germline V gene data show CDR1 as SGDLS and CDR2 as YYNGEE. CDR3 length: 16 amino acids.

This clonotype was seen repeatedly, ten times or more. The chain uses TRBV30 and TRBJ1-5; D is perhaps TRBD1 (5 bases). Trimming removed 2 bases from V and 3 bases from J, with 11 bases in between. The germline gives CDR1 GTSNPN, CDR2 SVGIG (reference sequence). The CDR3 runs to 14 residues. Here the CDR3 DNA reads TGTGCCTGGAGTCCGGGACTAAACAATCAGCCCCAGCATTTT. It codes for CAWSPGLNNQPQHF.

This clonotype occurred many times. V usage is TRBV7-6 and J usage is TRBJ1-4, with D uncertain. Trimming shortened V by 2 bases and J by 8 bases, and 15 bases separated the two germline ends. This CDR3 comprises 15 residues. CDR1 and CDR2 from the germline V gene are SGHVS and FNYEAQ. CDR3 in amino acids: CASSLSSRTGEKLFF. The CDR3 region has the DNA TGTGCCAGCAGCTTATCCTCCAGGACCGGGGAAAAACTGTTTTTT.

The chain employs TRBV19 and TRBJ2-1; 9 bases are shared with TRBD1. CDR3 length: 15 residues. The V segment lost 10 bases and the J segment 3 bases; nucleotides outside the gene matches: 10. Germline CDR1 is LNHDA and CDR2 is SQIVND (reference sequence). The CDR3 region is CATLPTGGDYNEQFF. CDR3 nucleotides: TGTGCCACCCTACCCACAGGGGGCGACTACAATGAGCAGTTCTTC.

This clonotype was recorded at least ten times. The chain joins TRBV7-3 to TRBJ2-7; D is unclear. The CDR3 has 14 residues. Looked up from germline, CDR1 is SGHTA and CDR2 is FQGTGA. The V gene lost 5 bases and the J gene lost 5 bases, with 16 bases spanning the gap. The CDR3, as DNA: TGTGCCAGCAGCCCCTCGGGTGGGTCGGACGAGCAGTACTTC. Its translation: CASSPSGGSDEQYF.

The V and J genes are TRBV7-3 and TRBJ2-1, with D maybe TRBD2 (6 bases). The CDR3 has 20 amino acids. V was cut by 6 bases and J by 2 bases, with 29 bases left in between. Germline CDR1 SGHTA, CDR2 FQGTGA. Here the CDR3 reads CASSLAGTGNWWWAYNEQFF. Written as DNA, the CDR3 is TGTGCCAGCAGTTTGGCGGGGACGGGCAATTGGTGGTGGGCCTACAATGAGCAGTTCTTC.

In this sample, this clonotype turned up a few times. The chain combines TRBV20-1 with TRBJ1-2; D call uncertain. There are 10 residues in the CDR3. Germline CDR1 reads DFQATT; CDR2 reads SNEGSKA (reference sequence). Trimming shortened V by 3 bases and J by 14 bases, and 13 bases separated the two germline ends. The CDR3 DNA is TGCAGTGCTAGCGCGGCCCAGGATACCTTC. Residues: CSASAAQDTF.

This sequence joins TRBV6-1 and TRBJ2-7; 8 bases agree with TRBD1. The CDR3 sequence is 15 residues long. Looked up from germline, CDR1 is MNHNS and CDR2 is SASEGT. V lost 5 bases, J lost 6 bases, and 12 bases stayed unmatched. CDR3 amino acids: CASSSIFSTGVEQYF. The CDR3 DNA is TGTGCCAGCAGTTCTATTTTTTCGACAGGGGTCGAGCAGTACTTC.

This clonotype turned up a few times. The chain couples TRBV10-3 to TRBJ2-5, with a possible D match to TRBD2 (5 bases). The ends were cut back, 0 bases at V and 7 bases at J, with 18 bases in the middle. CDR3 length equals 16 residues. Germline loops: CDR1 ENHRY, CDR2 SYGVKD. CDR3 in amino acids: CAISESIGPGSGTQYF. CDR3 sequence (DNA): TGTGCCATCAGTGAGTCAATCGGGCCCGGCAGCGGGACCCAGTACTTC.

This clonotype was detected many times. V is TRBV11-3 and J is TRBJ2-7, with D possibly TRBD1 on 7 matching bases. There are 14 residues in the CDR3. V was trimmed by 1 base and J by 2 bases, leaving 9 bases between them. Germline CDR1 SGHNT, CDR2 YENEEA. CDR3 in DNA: TGTGCCAGCAGCTTAGGCGGGACAGCCTACGAGCAGTACTTC. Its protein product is CASSLGGTAYEQYF.

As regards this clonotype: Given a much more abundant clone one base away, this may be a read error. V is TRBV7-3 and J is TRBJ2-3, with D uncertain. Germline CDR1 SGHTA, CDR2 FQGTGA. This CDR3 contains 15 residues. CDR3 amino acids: CVSSPALGLVNTQYF. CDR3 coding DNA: TGTGTCAGCAGCCCCGCGTTGGGCTTGGTAAATACGCAGTATTTT.

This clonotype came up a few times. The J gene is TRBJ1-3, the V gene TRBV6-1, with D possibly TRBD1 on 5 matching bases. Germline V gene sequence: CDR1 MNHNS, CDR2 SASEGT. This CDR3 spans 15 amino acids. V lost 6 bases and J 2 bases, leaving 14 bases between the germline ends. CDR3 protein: CASSRTQGTGNTIYF. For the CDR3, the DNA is TGTGCCAGCAGCCGAACGCAGGGAACTGGAAACACCATATATTTT.

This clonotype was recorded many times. CDR3 residues: CSGADKVNTEAFF. The CDR3, as DNA: TGCAGCGGGGCGGACAAGGTGAACACTGAAGCTTTCTTT. The J gene is TRBJ1-1, the V gene TRBV29-1, with a possible D match to TRBD1 (5 bases). CDR3 length: 13 amino acids. Per germline, CDR1 SQVTM and CDR2 ANQGSEA. Between the trimmed V and J ends, which lost 7 bases and 0 bases, there was a span of 12 bases.

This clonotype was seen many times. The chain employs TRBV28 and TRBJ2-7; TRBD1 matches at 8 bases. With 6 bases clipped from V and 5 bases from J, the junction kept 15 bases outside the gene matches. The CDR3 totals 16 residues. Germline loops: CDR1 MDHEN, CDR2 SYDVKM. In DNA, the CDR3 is TGTGCCAGCAGGGACCTTTTTCAGGGGGCTTTTGACGAGCAGTACTTC. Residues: CASRDLFQGAFDEQYF. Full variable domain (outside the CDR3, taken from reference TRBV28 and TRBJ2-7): DVKVTQSSRYLVKRTGEKVFLECVQDMDHENMFWYRQDPGLGLRLIYFSYDVKMKEKGDIPEGYSVSREKKERFSLILESASTNQTSMYLCASRDLFQGAFDEQYFGPGTRLTVT.

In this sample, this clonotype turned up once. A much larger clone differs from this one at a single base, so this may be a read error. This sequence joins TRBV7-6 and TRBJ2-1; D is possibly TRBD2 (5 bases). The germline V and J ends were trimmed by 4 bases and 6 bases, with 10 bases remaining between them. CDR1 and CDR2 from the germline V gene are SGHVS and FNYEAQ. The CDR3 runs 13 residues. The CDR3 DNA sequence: TGTGCCAGCAGCTCACGGCGGGTCAATGAGCAGTTCTTC. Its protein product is CASSSRRVNEQFF.

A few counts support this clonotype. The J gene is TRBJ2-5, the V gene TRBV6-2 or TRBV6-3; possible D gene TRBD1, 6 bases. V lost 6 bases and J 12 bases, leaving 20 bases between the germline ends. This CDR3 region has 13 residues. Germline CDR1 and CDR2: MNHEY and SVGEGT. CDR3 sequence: CASRAGQPGSEYF. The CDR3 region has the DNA TGTGCCAGCAGAGCAGGACAGCCAGGTTCGGAGTACTTC.

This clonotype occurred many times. CDR3 region: CASSLEEIRLAEPDTQYF. The CDR3 bases are TGTGCCAGCAGCTTAGAGGAGATACGGCTAGCGGAGCCAGATACGCAGTATTTT. This chain uses TRBV7-2 with TRBJ2-3, with 7 bases lining up with TRBD2. The V and J ends lost 1 base and 4 bases, in that order; junction bases with no gene match: 14. CDR3 length: 18 amino acids. Per germline, CDR1 SGHTA and CDR2 FQGNSA.

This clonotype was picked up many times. CDR3 bases: TGCAGTGCCTCTCCTTGGGGGAGCGGCTACGAGCAGTACTTC. It yields the protein CSASPWGSGYEQYF. The rearrangement uses TRBV20-1 and TRBJ2-7; D may correspond to TRBD1 or TRBD2 (5 bases each). The CDR3 loop spans 14 amino acids. Trimming cost V 6 bases and J 3 bases, with 18 bases left between them. CDR1 DFQATT and CDR2 SNEGSKA come from the germline V gene (reference sequence).

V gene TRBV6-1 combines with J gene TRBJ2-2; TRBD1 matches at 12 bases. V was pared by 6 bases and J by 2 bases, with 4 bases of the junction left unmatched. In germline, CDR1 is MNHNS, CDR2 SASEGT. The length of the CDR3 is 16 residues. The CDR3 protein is CASSSGQGANTGELFF. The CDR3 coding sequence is TGTGCCAGCAGCTCGGGACAGGGGGCTAACACCGGGGAGCTGTTTTTT.

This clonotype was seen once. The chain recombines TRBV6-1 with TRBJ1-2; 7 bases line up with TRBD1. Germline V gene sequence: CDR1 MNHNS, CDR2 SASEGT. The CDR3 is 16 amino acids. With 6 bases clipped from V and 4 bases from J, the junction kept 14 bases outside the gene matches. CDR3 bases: TGTGCCAGCAGACCCAGGGGGGGGGCGTCTCGCTATGGCTACACCTTC. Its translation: CASRPRGGASRYGYTF.